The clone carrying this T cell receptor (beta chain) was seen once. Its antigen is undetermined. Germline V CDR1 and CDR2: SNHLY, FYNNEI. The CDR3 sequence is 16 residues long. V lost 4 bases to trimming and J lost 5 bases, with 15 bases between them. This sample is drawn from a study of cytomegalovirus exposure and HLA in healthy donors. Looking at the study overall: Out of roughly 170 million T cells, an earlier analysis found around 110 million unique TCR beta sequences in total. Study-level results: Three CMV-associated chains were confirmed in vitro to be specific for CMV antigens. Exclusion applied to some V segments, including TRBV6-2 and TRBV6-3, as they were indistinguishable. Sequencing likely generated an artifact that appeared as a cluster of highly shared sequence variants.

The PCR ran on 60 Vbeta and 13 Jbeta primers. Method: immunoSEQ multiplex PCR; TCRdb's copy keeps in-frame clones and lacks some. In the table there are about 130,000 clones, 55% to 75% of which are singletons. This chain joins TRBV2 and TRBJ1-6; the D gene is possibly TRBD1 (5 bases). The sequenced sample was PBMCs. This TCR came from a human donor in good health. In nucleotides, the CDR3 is TGTGCCAGCAGTGGGTCAGGGTGGACCAATAATTCACCCCTCCACTTT. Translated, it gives CASSGSGWTNNSPLHF. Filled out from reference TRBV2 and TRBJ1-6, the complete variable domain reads EPEVTQTPSHQVTQMGQEVILRCVPISNHLYFYWYRQILGQKVEFLVSFYNNEISEKSEIFDDQFSVERPDGSNFTLKIRSTKLEDSAMYFCASSGSGWTNNSPLHFGNGTRLTVT.